These 31 T cell receptor beta chains share one sample of origin, sequenced in a study of blood T cell repertoires in COVID-19 (dated by TCRdb to 2020 to 2022). Library method: the immunoSEQ multiplex PCR assay. Drawn from immuneACCESS, this table holds only the in-frame rearrangements with V and J called that TCRdb kept. Clones are partly lost; checked studies trace under half to an unresolved V gene and leave the rest unexplained. This sample comprises roughly 310,000 clones, approximately 87% of them detected only once. Clones ranked in the top ten supply less than 3.5% of the sample. Sample: peripheral blood. These receptors all come from a woman aged 25-40 years with COVID-19, enrolled during active disease.

This clone was observed many times. The V and J genes are TRBV12-3 or TRBV12-4 and TRBJ2-1, with TRBD1 matching 7 bases. The CDR3 contains 13 residues. The junction had 2 bases not matched to a gene; V was cut back by 3 bases and J by 6 bases. In DNA form, the CDR3 reads TGTGCCAGCAGTTTGGACAGGAGCAATGAGCAGTTCTTC. Translating gives CASSLDRSNEQFF.

The V gene is TRBV19, the J gene TRBJ2-7; D is perhaps TRBD1 (5 bases). The CDR3 has 15 residues. Trimming left V 2 bases short and J 2 bases short, with 13 bases between. In germline, CDR1 is LNHDA, CDR2 SQIVND (reference sequence). The CDR3 sequence: CASSIRRGTPYEQYF. CDR3 DNA: TGTGCCAGTAGTATAAGAAGGGGCACCCCCTACGAGCAGTACTTC.

The chain links TRBV21-1 to TRBJ2-7; the table's TRBD2 call for D was not verified on the DNA. TRBV21-1 is a listed pseudogene. The CDR3 consists of 16 residues. The CDR3 nucleotides read TGTGCCAGCAGCCCGCGGCGCAAACAACCCTCGAGCGAGCAGTACTTC. Translating it yields CASSPRRKQPSSEQYF.

This chain uses TRBV24-1 with TRBJ2-1; 9 bases map to TRBD2. This CDR3 is 16 amino acids long. Trimming cost V 5 bases and J 3 bases; bases outside gene matches: 7. CDR1 is KGHDR, CDR2 SFDVKD, per germline. CDR3 sequence (DNA): TGTGCCACCAGTGTTTCTAGCGGGACCCACTACAATGAGCAGTTCTTC. Its protein is CATSVSSGTHYNEQFF.

The rearrangement joins TRBV30 to TRBJ2-5; D might be TRBD1 (7 bases). CDR1 and CDR2 (germline): GTSNPN, SVGIG (reference sequence). V gave up 4 bases and J gave up 0 bases, with 9 bases separating them. CDR3 length: 13 amino acids. The DNA for the CDR3 is TGTGCCTGGACAGGGGGGTACCAAGAGACCCAGTACTTC. This sequence encodes CAWTGGYQETQYF.

The rearrangement uses TRBV6-6 and TRBJ2-2; TRBD2 matches 10 bases. V was clipped by 2 bases and J by 11 bases; unmatched bases: 11. Germline assignment: CDR1 MNHNY and CDR2 SVGAGI (reference sequence). The CDR3 has 16 amino acids. The CDR3 DNA sequence: TGTGCCAGCAGTTACCAGAACCTAGCGGGAGTCGATGAGCTGTTTTTT. It encodes CASSYQNLAGVDELFF.

The chain links TRBV27 to TRBJ1-1, with D tentatively TRBD1 (5 bases). Germline CDR1 MNHEY, CDR2 SMNVEV (reference sequence). CDR3 length equals 15 residues. V lost 5 bases and J lost 1, with 14 bases in between. The CDR3 coding sequence is TGTGCCAGCAGTCCCGCGGGACGGGAGAACACTGAAGCTTTCTTT. This gives the protein CASSPAGRENTEAFF.

V gene TRBV3-1 (or the pseudogene TRBV3-2) combines with J gene TRBJ1-3; D unclear. The V gene's germline CDR1 is LGHDT and CDR2 YNNKEL (reference sequence). V gave up 1 base and J gave up 7 bases, with 8 bases separating them. CDR3 length: 13 amino acids. The chain's CDR3 is CASSQGTFNTIYF. In nucleotides, the CDR3 is TGTGCCAGCAGCCAAGGGACTTTTAACACCATATATTTT.

This clone was counted a single time. The chain combines TRBV6-1 with TRBJ2-1; 7 positions agree with TRBD2. From germline, CDR1 is MNHNS and CDR2 SASEGT. The CDR3 spans 16 residues. The V and J ends lost 4 bases and 3 bases, in that order; junction bases with no gene match: 9. CDR3 nucleotides: TGTGCCAGCAGTGGGGCCGGGAGGAAGTTCTACAATGAGCAGTTCTTC. It specifies CASSGAGRKFYNEQFF.

The chain joins TRBV9 to TRBJ1-1; no reliable D call. The CDR3 loop spans 15 amino acids. Germline V CDR1 and CDR2: SGDLS, YYNGEE. Trimming stripped 4 bases from V and 1 base from J, with 14 bases between. The chain's CDR3 is CASSLGGQANTEAFF. As DNA, the CDR3 is TGTGCCAGCAGCCTCGGAGGGCAGGCGAACACTGAAGCTTTCTTT.

The chain joins TRBV5-4 to TRBJ2-1; TRBD2 aligns across 12 bases. The CDR3 runs to 15 residues. CDR1 SGHNT and CDR2 YYREEE come from the germline V gene (reference sequence). V was clipped by 3 bases and J by 6 bases; unmatched bases: 4. CDR3 amino acids: CASSSTSGSPNEQFF. The CDR3 DNA reads TGTGCCAGCAGCTCGACTAGCGGGAGTCCCAATGAGCAGTTCTTC.

This chain links TRBV15 with TRBJ1-3; 8 bases are shared with TRBD1. V lost 4 bases to trimming and J lost 4 bases; unmatched junction nucleotides: 3. From germline, CDR1 is LNHNV and CDR2 YYDKDF (reference sequence). This CDR3 spans 14 amino acids. The CDR3 DNA sequence: TGTGCCACCAGCATCGACAGGGGCGGAAACACCATATATTTT. Translating it yields CATSIDRGGNTIYF.

This chain joins TRBV7-6 and TRBJ2-1; maybe TRBD2 (6 bases). In germline, CDR1 is SGHVS, CDR2 FNYEAQ. Trimming took off 0 bases at V and 6 bases at J, with 12 bases between the two ends. The CDR3 sequence is 15 residues long. CDR3 sequence reads: CASSLAGGTPNEQFF. CDR3 sequence (DNA): TGTGCCAGCAGCTTAGCGGGGGGAACTCCCAATGAGCAGTTCTTC.

V and J are TRBV4-2 and TRBJ2-5; D gene ambiguous. The V gene lost 4 bases and the J gene lost 2 bases, with 8 bases spanning the gap. CDR1 is LGHNA and CDR2 is YNFKEQ in the germline V gene. The CDR3 is made up of 13 amino acids. The CDR3 spells CASSLVLQETQYF. The CDR3 nucleotides read TGTGCCAGCAGCCTAGTTCTACAAGAGACCCAGTACTTC.

The chain combines TRBV5-1 with TRBJ2-2; 11 nucleotides align to TRBD2. In germline, CDR1 is SGHRS, CDR2 YFSETQ. V dropped 3 bases and J dropped 0; count of bases not matched to a gene: 4. The CDR3 consists of 17 residues. The CDR3 nucleotides read TGCGCCAGCAGCTCCGGGACTAGCGGACCGAACACCGGGGAGCTGTTTTTT. This translates into CASSSGTSGPNTGELFF.

V and J are TRBV28 and TRBJ2-7; the D is unclear. This CDR3 spans 13 amino acids. Germline CDR1 is MDHEN and CDR2 is SYDVKM. With 4 bases removed from V and 2 bases from J, the gap between germline ends came to 9 bases. The DNA of the CDR3 is TGTGCCAGCAGTTCAGGAAACCCCTACGAGCAGTACTTC. This codes for CASSSGNPYEQYF.

The sample holds a few counts of this clone. The J gene is TRBJ1-2, the V gene TRBV18; weak D call: TRBD1 (5 bases). Between the trimmed V and J ends, which lost 0 bases and 5 bases, there was a span of 13 bases. The germline V gene has CDR1 KGHSH and CDR2 LQKENI. The CDR3 has 15 residues. The CDR3: CASSPPQTALYGYTF. Here the CDR3 DNA reads TGTGCCAGCTCACCACCGCAGACAGCTCTGTATGGCTACACCTTC.

This clone has only a few counts. V gene TRBV6-5 combines with J gene TRBJ2-7; D might be TRBD2 (5 bases). Germline V CDR1 and CDR2: MNHEY, SVGAGI. There are 14 residues in the CDR3. Trimming took off 2 bases at V and 2 bases at J, with 10 bases between the two ends. CDR3 residues: CASSYDPAAYEQYF. As DNA, the CDR3 is TGTGCCAGCAGTTACGATCCAGCGGCCTACGAGCAGTACTTC.

This chain joins TRBV11-2 and TRBJ1-6; D possibly corresponds to TRBD1 (5 bases). This CDR3 has 13 residues. Germline CDR1 and CDR2: SGHAT and FQNNGV. Trimming cost V 5 bases and J 9 bases, with 11 bases left between them. The CDR3 nucleotides are TGTGCCAGCAGCCACGGGACTGGTTCACCCCTCCACTTT. It is translated as CASSHGTGSPLHF.

Concerning this clone: Other DNA sequences in this specimen translate into the identical CDR3. The V and J genes are TRBV30 and TRBJ2-7; 10 bases align to TRBD2. Trimming took 2 bases from V and 3 from J; bases not matched to a gene: 1. Germline V gives CDR1 GTSNPN, CDR2 SVGIG (reference sequence). This CDR3 is 13 amino acids long. CDR3 bases: TGTGCCTGGAGTTCTAGCGGGAGCTACGAGCAGTACTTC. Its translation is CAWSSSGSYEQYF.

The CDR3 protein is CASSIGRRLAGGWDKNIQYF. In nucleotides, the CDR3 is TGTGCCAGTAGTATTGGGCGTCGACTAGCGGGAGGCTGGGACAAAAACATTCAGTACTTC. The chain combines TRBV19 with TRBJ2-4; 13 bases fit TRBD2. CDR1 and CDR2 from the germline V gene are LNHDA and SQIVND (reference sequence). J gave up 3 bases and V 3 bases, and 14 bases lay outside the gene matches. The CDR3 loop spans 20 amino acids.

This chain uses TRBV29-1 with TRBJ2-2, with TRBD2 matching 7 bases. V lost 4 bases and J lost 6; bases outside the gene matches: 5. The CDR3 is made up of 13 amino acids. Germline V CDR1 and CDR2: SQVTM, ANQGSEA. The CDR3 loop is CSVVGRVAGELFF. The CDR3 bases are TGCAGCGTTGTAGGGAGGGTTGCCGGGGAGCTGTTTTTT.

The chain links TRBV9 to TRBJ1-1; D is ambiguous. The CDR3 covers 13 residues. CDR1 is SGDLS and CDR2 is YYNGEE in the germline V gene. V was pared by 1 base and J by 6 bases, with 10 bases between. The CDR3 loop reads CASSVHPGAEAFF. For the CDR3, the DNA is TGTGCCAGCAGCGTACATCCCGGGGCTGAAGCTTTCTTT. Looking up the rest from reference TRBV9 and TRBJ1-1 gives the full variable domain: DSGVTQTPKHLITATGQRVTLRCSPRSGDLSVYWYQQSLDQGLQFLIQYYNGEERAKGNILERFSAQQFPDLHSELNLSSLELGDSALYFCASSVHPGAEAFFGQGTRLTVV.

This clone was recorded only once. The rearrangement uses TRBV5-1 and TRBJ2-3; the match to TRBD2 covers 9 bases. CDR1 is SGHRS and CDR2 is YFSETQ in the germline V gene. The CDR3 loop spans 15 amino acids. Trimming at V came to 4 bases and at J to 0 bases, leaving 3 bases not matched to a gene. The CDR3 DNA follows: TGCGCCAGCAGCGCGACTAGCGGTAGCACAGATACGCAGTATTTT. This encodes CASSATSGSTDTQYF.

The V and J genes are TRBV3-1 (or the pseudogene TRBV3-2) and TRBJ2-1, with 9 bases identical to TRBD2. The germline gives CDR1 LGHDT, CDR2 YNNKEL (reference sequence). After removal of 4 bases from V and 9 bases from J, the junction contained 1 base not matched to a gene. CDR3 length: 12 amino acids. In nucleotides, the CDR3 is TGTGCCAGCAGCCTGACTAGCGGTGAGCAGTTCTTC. It specifies CASSLTSGEQFF.

The chain carries TRBV5-6 and TRBJ2-7; TRBD1 matches at 8 bases. The germline V gene encodes CDR1 SGHDT and CDR2 YYEEEE. The V segment lost 4 bases and the J segment 6 bases; nucleotides outside the gene matches: 6. The CDR3 is made up of 13 amino acids. The CDR3 reads CASSLGQAPEQYF. The CDR3 DNA sequence: TGTGCCAGCAGCCTGGGACAGGCCCCCGAGCAGTACTTC. Drawing the rest from reference TRBV5-6 and TRBJ2-7, the complete variable domain is DAGVTQSPTHLIKTRGQQVTLRCSPKSGHDTVSWYQQALGQGPQFIFQYYEEEERQRGNFPDRFSGHQFPNYSSELNVNALLLGDSALYLCASSLGQAPEQYFGPGTRLTVT.

This clone was recorded only once. The rearrangement links TRBV19 to TRBJ1-5; unclear D gene. V shed 9 bases and J shed 2 bases, with 2 bases lying between them. Germline CDR1 reads LNHDA; CDR2 reads SQIVND (reference sequence). The CDR3 totals 10 residues. The chain's CDR3 is CASGNQPQHF. The CDR3 DNA reads as TGTGCCAGCGGCAATCAGCCCCAGCATTTT. The variable domain in full, completed from reference TRBV19 and TRBJ1-5, reads DGGITQSPKYLFRKEGQNVTLSCEQNLNHDAMYWYRQDPGQGLRLIYYSQIVNDFQKGDIAEGYSVSREKKESFPLTVTSAQKNPTAFYLCASGNQPQHFGDGTRLSIL.

Notes on this clone: One junction end disagrees with the germline gene, perhaps due to a read error. The V and J genes are TRBV27 and TRBJ1-2; weak D call: TRBD1 (5 bases). This CDR3 has 14 residues. The germline CDR1 and CDR2 sequences are MNHEY and SMNVEV (reference sequence). The CDR3 sequence: CASSLTESNSGYTF. The CDR3 DNA reads as TGTGCCAGCAGTTTGACAGAGAGTAACTCTGGCTACACCTTC.

The chain is built from TRBV28 and TRBJ1-6; 7 bases agree with TRBD1. The germline V gene has CDR1 MDHEN and CDR2 SYDVKM. J lost 11 bases, V lost 5 bases, and 15 bases had no gene match. The CDR3 runs 16 residues. The CDR3 bases are TGTGCCAGCAGTCCCCGACAGGGAAGAGGCCGAACACCCCTCCACTTT. As protein: CASSPRQGRGRTPLHF.

This clone has just a few counts. The chain carries TRBV7-9 and TRBJ1-2; weak D call: TRBD1 (5 bases). The germline V and J ends were trimmed by 6 bases and 3 bases, with 20 bases remaining between them. The CDR3 runs 16 residues. Looked up from germline, CDR1 is SEHNR and CDR2 is FQNEAQ (reference sequence). This chain's CDR3 is CASRPPLAGVDYGYTF. The CDR3 region has the DNA TGTGCCAGCAGGCCTCCCTTAGCGGGGGTTGACTATGGCTACACCTTC.

This clone has only one observation. The V gene is TRBV11-2, the J gene TRBJ1-1; 10 bases are a match to TRBD1. Per the germline V gene, CDR1 is SGHAT and CDR2 is FQNNGV. This CDR3 has 15 amino acids. V shed 5 bases and J 6 bases; nucleotides not matched to a gene: 9. CDR3 residues: CASSIRQGAESEAFF. CDR3 nucleotides: TGTGCCAGCAGCATAAGACAGGGGGCAGAATCTGAAGCTTTCTTT.